This T cell receptor (beta chain) stems from a study of cytomegalovirus exposure and HLA in healthy donors. General study findings and limits: Immune exposure was documented only through CMV serostatus.

On this clone: Its specificity is unknown.

Germline V lookup: CDR1 SQVTM, CDR2 ANQGSEA. V was pared by 4 bases and J by 6 bases, with 7 bases between. There are 11 residues in the CDR3. Every donor was a healthy person donating bone marrow. Primers for the PCR totalled 60 Vbeta and 13 Jbeta. Sequencing used immunoSEQ multiplex PCR; TCRdb keeps in-frame clones, though not all of them. The sample holds some 190,000 clones, around 80% seen once. This clonotype was obtained from a woman aged 30 to 39 in good health and CMV-seronegative. The sequencing sample was made of PBMCs. This chain uses TRBV29-1 with TRBJ2-1; D is uncertain. Here the CDR3 DNA reads TGCAGCGTTGCCCCAGTCAATGAGCAGTTCTTC. Translated: CSVAPVNEQFF.